These 28 T cell receptor beta chains were sequenced from one sample in a study of T cells in localized non-small cell lung cancer. Profiled with immunoSEQ multiplex PCR; TCRdb holds only in-frame clones, not every one. The table records approximately 43,000 clones, roughly 90% of them present only once. The starting material was peripheral blood, obtained before any cancer treatment. The receptors here all came from a female donor at least 60 years old with stage I squamous cell lung carcinoma.

This chain uses TRBV18 with TRBJ1-1; 9 bases map to TRBD1. Germline CDR1 reads KGHSH; CDR2 reads LQKENI. This CDR3 region has 15 residues. V trimming: 3 bases; J trimming: 5 bases; junction bases outside the gene matches: 7. CDR3 sequence reads: CASSPLDRGSTEAFF. As DNA, the CDR3 is TGTGCCAGCTCACCTTTAGACAGGGGGAGTACTGAAGCTTTCTTT.

This rearrangement joins TRBV6-5 to TRBJ1-3; D is uncertain. Germline CDR1 reads MNHEY; CDR2 reads SVGAGI. The V gene lost 5 bases and the J gene lost 2 bases, with 13 bases spanning the gap. This CDR3 spans 15 amino acids. This CDR3 is CASSKTQMTGNTIYF. The CDR3 bases are TGTGCCAGCAGTAAAACACAAATGACTGGAAACACCATATATTTT.

This chain connects TRBV19 to TRBJ1-4, with D unresolved. The V end was cut by 6 bases, the J end by 0 bases, with 8 bases between. The CDR3 is made up of 14 amino acids. The germline CDR1 and CDR2 sequences are LNHDA and SQIVND (reference sequence). CDR3 loop: CASRGRPTNEKLFF. CDR3 DNA sequence: TGTGCCAGTAGAGGTCGTCCAACTAATGAAAAACTGTTTTTT.

A remark on this clone: Its ends do not fully match the called genes, so a read error is possible. V and J are TRBV18 and TRBJ1-2, with 8 positions matching TRBD1. Germline lookup yields CDR1 KGHSH and CDR2 LQKENI. The CDR3 has 14 amino acids. CDR3 DNA sequence: TGTGCCAGCTCCCCACCACCAGGGGGCAATGGCTACACCTTC. It specifies CASSPPPGGNGYTF.

This chain joins TRBV28 and TRBJ1-1; D might be TRBD1 (6 bases). V was cut by 7 bases and J by 2 bases, with 14 bases left in between. Looked up from germline, CDR1 is MDHEN and CDR2 is SYDVKM. The CDR3 runs to 14 residues. The chain's CDR3 is CASTLGGANTEAFF. Here the CDR3 DNA reads TGTGCCAGCACCCTTGGGGGGGCAAACACTGAAGCTTTCTTT.

V is TRBV10-3 and J is TRBJ2-7, with TRBD1 as a possible D gene (5 bases). V dropped 4 bases and J dropped 6 bases, with 10 bases sitting between them. The CDR3 loop spans 12 amino acids. Per the germline V gene, CDR1 is ENHRY and CDR2 is SYGVKD. Written as DNA, the CDR3 is TGTGCCATCAGTGTCTTAGGGGTCGAGCAGTACTTC. Translating it yields CAISVLGVEQYF.

The genes are TRBV7-7 and TRBJ2-7; D is unresolved. From germline, CDR1 is SSHAT and CDR2 FNYEAQ (reference sequence). The CDR3 is made up of 13 amino acids. V lost 0 bases and J lost 6, with 9 bases in between. The chain's CDR3 is CASSLAPASEQYF. The CDR3 nucleotides are TGTGCCAGCAGCTTAGCTCCAGCCTCCGAGCAGTACTTC.

This chain links TRBV5-1 with TRBJ1-1; the D gene is possibly TRBD1 (5 bases). The CDR3 has 16 amino acids. The germline V gene has CDR1 SGHRS and CDR2 YFSETQ. The ends were cut back, 3 bases at V and 5 bases at J, with 20 bases in the middle. CDR3 in DNA: TGCGCCAGCAGCTCCGGGACTCTTATGGGATATACTGAAGCTTTCTTT. Amino acids: CASSSGTLMGYTEAFF.

This clone has more than one count but fewer than ten. Distinct nucleotide sequences in the sample also encode this CDR3. The chain employs TRBV9 and TRBJ2-5, with D uncertain. Trimming took 0 bases from V and 2 from J, leaving 8 bases between them. The germline gives CDR1 SGDLS, CDR2 YYNGEE. The CDR3 sequence is 14 residues long. CDR3 sequence: CASSVAVSQETQYF. CDR3 DNA: TGTGCCAGCAGCGTAGCTGTCAGTCAAGAGACCCAGTACTTC.

The genes are TRBV4-3 and TRBJ2-3; 9 nucleotides line up with TRBD2. The CDR3 sequence is 17 residues long. The V gene's germline CDR1 is LGHNA and CDR2 YSLEER. Trimming removed 1 base from V and 2 bases from J; junction bases left unmatched: 7. CDR3 DNA: TGCGCCAGCAGCCAAGCGGTTACGGGACTAGCCACAGATACGCAGTATTTT. It codes for CASSQAVTGLATDTQYF.

The rearrangement uses TRBV13 and TRBJ2-7; 10 nucleotides agree with TRBD1. Germline CDR1 is PRHDT and CDR2 is FYEKMQ (reference sequence). The CDR3 is 16 amino acids. With V trimmed by 5 bases and J by 0 bases, 7 bases remained unmatched. As DNA, the CDR3 is TGTGCCAGCAGCCCCCGGACAGGGGGAAGCTCCTACGAGCAGTACTTC. Translating it yields CASSPRTGGSSYEQYF. Filled out from reference TRBV13 and TRBJ2-7, the complete variable domain reads AAGVIQSPRHLIKEKRETATLKCYPIPRHDTVYWYQQGPGQDPQFLISFYEKMQSDKGSIPDRFSAQQFSDYHSELNMSSLELGDSALYFCASSPRTGGSSYEQYFGPGTRLTVT.

Relative to its sample, this clone is medium-sized (0.01 to 0.1%). The same CDR3 arises from other DNA sequences in this sample as well. The V call is TRBV9, the J call TRBJ2-7; TRBD1 aligns across 7 bases. Germline V lookup: CDR1 SGDLS, CDR2 YYNGEE. V was clipped by 3 bases and J by 2 bases; unmatched bases: 2. This CDR3 has 13 residues. The CDR3 sequence: CASSGQGAYEQYF. DNA of the CDR3: TGTGCCAGCAGCGGACAGGGTGCCTACGAGCAGTACTTC.

V gene TRBV9 combines with J gene TRBJ2-5; 8 nucleotides match TRBD2. The length of the CDR3 is 14 residues. With V trimmed by 3 bases and J by 4 bases, 5 bases remained unmatched. Germline V gene data show CDR1 as SGDLS and CDR2 as YYNGEE. Here the CDR3 reads CASSAGLAGETQYF. In DNA, the CDR3 is TGTGCCAGCAGCGCGGGGCTAGCGGGAGAGACCCAGTACTTC.

The CDR3 DNA reads as TGTGCCAGCAGTGCCAGACTTACCGGCAACAATGAAAAACTGTTTTTT. Translating gives CASSARLTGNNEKLFF. The chain joins TRBV6-1 to TRBJ1-4; no firm D call. The CDR3 is 16 residues long. CDR1 is MNHNS and CDR2 is SASEGT in the germline V gene. V lost 4 bases, J lost 5 bases, and 17 bases lay in between.

The V gene is TRBV9, the J gene TRBJ2-2; 7 nucleotides line up with TRBD2. CDR1 and CDR2 from the germline V gene are SGDLS and YYNGEE. The junction had 9 bases not matched to a gene; V was cut back by 0 bases and J by 1 base. The CDR3 is 18 amino acids. This CDR3 is CASSVVPLAVRNTGELFF. The CDR3 DNA is TGTGCCAGCAGCGTAGTCCCTCTAGCGGTACGGAACACCGGGGAGCTGTTTTTT.

A few counts support this clone. The chain couples TRBV6-6 to TRBJ2-3; no reliable D call. The CDR3 is made up of 12 amino acids. Trimming took 6 bases from V and 4 from J, leaving 8 bases between them. CDR1 and CDR2 from the germline V gene are MNHNY and SVGAGI (reference sequence). The CDR3 protein is CASSATSDTQYF. The CDR3 bases are TGTGCCAGCAGCGCCACTTCAGATACGCAGTATTTT.

Comment on this clone: One end of the junction does not line up with germline, which may come from a read error. The genes are TRBV7-7 and TRBJ1-1, with 12 bases aligning to TRBD1. The CDR3 contains 14 residues. CDR1 is SSHAT, CDR2 FNYEAQ, per germline (reference sequence). The CDR3 nucleotides are TGTGCTAGCAGCACGGGACAGGGGGCCGCTGAAGCTTTCTTT. This codes for CASSTGQGAAEAFF.

The chain is built from TRBV7-9 and TRBJ1-3, with D possibly being TRBD1 (6 bases). The V gene lost 5 bases and the J gene lost 7 bases, with 15 bases spanning the gap. This CDR3 has 14 amino acids. CDR1 SEHNR and CDR2 FQNEAQ come from the germline V gene (reference sequence). CDR3 DNA: TGTGCCAGCAGCCGCACGGGGGCCGGCAACACCATATATTTT. Encoded protein: CASSRTGAGNTIYF. The full variable domain, with the rest looked up from reference TRBV7-9 and TRBJ1-3, is DTGVSQNPRHKITKRGQNVTFRCDPISEHNRLYWYRQTLGQGPEFLTYFQNEAQLEKSRLLSDRFSAERPKGSFSTLEIQRTEQGDSAMYLCASSRTGAGNTIYFGEGSWLTVV.

This chain links TRBV7-2 with TRBJ2-6; 11 nucleotides align to TRBD2. From germline, CDR1 is SGHTA and CDR2 FQGNSA. V shed 5 bases and J 3 bases; nucleotides not matched to a gene: 6. CDR3 length: 17 amino acids. CDR3 in amino acids: CASSPIAGGVGANVLTF. The DNA for the CDR3 is TGTGCCAGCAGCCCGATAGCGGGAGGGGTTGGGGCCAACGTCCTGACTTTC.

The chain links TRBV29-1 to TRBJ1-2; no clear D. Per the germline V gene, CDR1 is SQVTM and CDR2 is ANQGSEA. The V and J ends lost 7 bases and 8 bases respectively, with 14 bases between them. The CDR3 contains 11 residues. The CDR3 is CSASAAGGYTF. CDR3 DNA: TGCAGCGCTTCGGCGGCTGGAGGCTACACCTTC.

V gene TRBV9 combines with J gene TRBJ2-6; possible D gene TRBD2, 7 bases. The germline gives CDR1 SGDLS, CDR2 YYNGEE. The CDR3 consists of 17 residues. V was trimmed by 6 bases and J by 0 bases, leaving 16 bases between them. The CDR3 DNA sequence: TGTGCCAGCAACCCCGGGGGGCGGCTCTCTGGGGCCAACGTCCTGACTTTC. Its translation: CASNPGGRLSGANVLTF.

V is TRBV5-4 and J is TRBJ2-2, with TRBD2 matching 7 bases. In germline, CDR1 is SGHNT, CDR2 YYREEE (reference sequence). Trimming took 4 bases from V and 3 from J; bases not matched to a gene: 9. CDR3 length: 16 residues. The CDR3 sequence is CASSVPGGGDTGELFF. Here the CDR3 DNA reads TGTGCCAGCAGCGTACCCGGCGGGGGAGACACCGGGGAGCTGTTTTTT.

Comment on this clone: The junction departs from the called germline gene at one end, perhaps through a read error. CDR3 in amino acids: CASSSGTGVNSGYTF. In DNA form, the CDR3 reads TGTGCCAGCAGCTCAGGGACAGGGGTGAACTCTGGCTACACCTTC. The chain combines TRBV7-2 with TRBJ1-2; TRBD1 aligns across 10 bases. CDR3 length: 15 amino acids. Germline V gene data show CDR1 as SGHTA and CDR2 as FQGNSA. Full variable domain (remainder filled in from reference TRBV7-2 and TRBJ1-2): GAGVSQSPSNKVTEKGKDVELRCDPISGHTALYWYRQSLGQGLEFLIYFQGNSAPDKSGLPSDRFSAERTGGSVSTLTIQRTQQEDSAVYLCASSSGTGVNSGYTFGSGTRLTVV.

The genes are TRBV5-6 and TRBJ2-7; D perhaps matches TRBD1 (6 bases). The CDR3 spans 14 residues. V was pared by 0 bases and J by 5 bases, with 12 bases between. In germline, CDR1 is SGHDT, CDR2 YYEEEE. The CDR3 reads CASSLDMGADEQYF. CDR3 bases: TGTGCCAGCAGCTTGGACATGGGGGCAGACGAGCAGTACTTC. Complete variable domain (other parts from reference TRBV5-6 and TRBJ2-7): DAGVTQSPTHLIKTRGQQVTLRCSPKSGHDTVSWYQQALGQGPQFIFQYYEEEERQRGNFPDRFSGHQFPNYSSELNVNALLLGDSALYLCASSLDMGADEQYFGPGTRLTVT.

This clone was found once. The chain couples TRBV7-2 to TRBJ2-7; D is undetermined. The CDR3 length is 13 residues. V was pared by 4 bases and J by 11 bases, with 18 bases between. Germline lookup yields CDR1 SGHTA and CDR2 FQGNSA. The chain's CDR3 is CASSSEAVMGKYF. Here the CDR3 DNA reads TGTGCCAGCAGCTCAGAGGCGGTGATGGGAAAGTACTTC. Using reference TRBV7-2 and TRBJ2-7 for the parts outside the CDR3, the full variable domain is GAGVSQSPSNKVTEKGKDVELRCDPISGHTALYWYRQSLGQGLEFLIYFQGNSAPDKSGLPSDRFSAERTGGSVSTLTIQRTQQEDSAVYLCASSSEAVMGKYFGPGTRLTVT.

The J gene is TRBJ1-3, the V gene TRBV5-1; no clear D gene. Per the germline V gene, CDR1 is SGHRS and CDR2 is YFSETQ. Trimming shortened V by 4 bases and J by 4 bases, and 12 bases separated the two germline ends. This CDR3 has 14 amino acids. The CDR3 sequence is CASSKTEEGNTIYF. CDR3 sequence (DNA): TGCGCCAGCAGCAAAACAGAGGAAGGAAACACCATATATTTT.

CDR3 protein: CASSYGDLPIYEQYF. The CDR3 DNA sequence: TGTGCCAGCAGTTACGGGGACTTGCCGATCTACGAGCAGTACTTC. The chain links TRBV6-5 to TRBJ2-7; D possibly corresponds to TRBD2 (6 bases). The germline V and J ends were trimmed by 2 bases and 3 bases, with 14 bases remaining between them. There are 15 residues in the CDR3. Germline V lookup: CDR1 MNHEY, CDR2 SVGAGI.

The CDR3, as DNA: TGTGCCATCCTAGCCCGCGGTGAGCAGTTCTTC. It is translated as CAILARGEQFF. The chain recombines TRBV7-6 with TRBJ2-1, with D possibly matching TRBD2 (5 bases). Germline CDR1 and CDR2: SGHVS and FNYEAQ. CDR3 size: 11 residues. V was shortened by 10 bases and J by 9 bases, with 13 bases between the two germline ends.